One T cell receptor (beta chain) is described in this entry. Its specificity is not known. These data belong to a study of cytomegalovirus exposure and HLA in healthy donors. Whole-study results and caveats: A list of 150 or so TCR beta chains associated with cytomegalovirus was given. Presence/absence analyses assumed roughly uniform sequencing depth across donors, which may not hold.

Primers for the PCR totalled 60 Vbeta and 13 Jbeta. TCRdb's copy holds only in-frame clones and misses some; the assay was immunoSEQ multiplex PCR. The data contain under 200,000 clones, roughly 80% of them seen just once; the ten biggest clones take up roughly 1.5%. With V trimmed by 4 bases and J by 5 bases, 9 bases remained unmatched. From germline, CDR1 is SEHNR and CDR2 FQNEAQ (reference sequence). The CDR3 spans 16 residues. The origin of this receptor is a young woman in good health and CMV-seronegative. The sequenced sample was PBMCs. This chain connects TRBV7-9 to TRBJ2-3, with 10 bases matching TRBD1. The CDR3 protein is CASSSPGDRGGDTQYF. DNA for the CDR3: TGTGCCAGCAGCTCCCCAGGGGACAGGGGCGGAGATACGCAGTATTTT.